These T cell receptor beta chains were read from a single sample in a study of cytomegalovirus exposure and HLA in healthy donors. Using immunoSEQ multiplex PCR, the repertoire was profiled, and TCRdb retains in-frame clones only, with some absent. This sample has 100,000 to 150,000 clones, with about 73% found just once. The sequencing sample was made of PBMCs. The receptors come from a middle-aged woman in good health and CMV-seronegative. Each CDR3 is given with its conserved first and last residue. A D gene is named only where the DNA matches it firmly. Rows give clone size only sometimes, using once, few, many, or a class for an expanded clone.

>TRBV28|18|TRBD1|.|TRBJ2-5
TGTGCCAGCAGCCTTAGACAGGGCGAGGTTCGGGCACAAGAGACCCAGTACTTC
CASSLRQGEVRAQETQYF
>TRBV15|17|TRBD2|.|TRBJ2-7
TGTGCCACCAGCAGAGATCGTCTAGCGGGATCCTCCTACGAGCAGTACTTC
CATSRDRLAGSSYEQYF
>TRBV7-2|13|TRBD1|few|TRBJ2-1
TGTGCCAGCAGCTGGGACAGCTACAATGAGCAGTTCTTC
CASSWDSYNEQFF
>TRBV4-2|14|TRBD1|.|TRBJ2-1
TGTGCCAGCAGCCAAACAGGGGGCACGAATGAGCAGTTCTTC
CASSQTGGTNEQFF
>TRBV7-2|14|.|.|TRBJ2-7
TGTGCCAGCAGCGATAGGCAGGCCTCCTACGAGCAGTACTTC
CASSDRQASYEQYF
>TRBV11-2|15|TRBD2|.|TRBJ2-1
TGTGCCAGCAGCCACCTAGCGGGAGGCTACAATGAGCAGTTCTTC
CASSHLAGGYNEQFF
>TRBV27|14|.|.|TRBJ1-2
TGTGCCAGCAGTTTTCAGGGGTCGAACTATGGCTACACCTTC
CASSFQGSNYGYTF
>TRBV19|16|.|few|TRBJ1-2
TGTGCCAGTAGATCCTGGGGCCGCGGCCCGTCCTATGGCTACACCTTC
CASRSWGRGPSYGYTF
>TRBV7-2|12|.|.|TRBJ1-2
TGTGCCAGGGGAGGACGGAGCTATGGCTACACCTTC
CARGGRSYGYTF
>TRBV11-2|14|TRBD1|.|TRBJ2-7
TGTGCCAGCAGCTCCTTACAGGGGGCTTACGAGCAGTACTTC
CASSSLQGAYEQYF
>TRBV4-3|14|TRBD1|.|TRBJ1-1
TGCGCCAGCAGCCAAGACGGCAGGGGGCGACGAGCTTTCTTT
CASSQDGRGRRAFF
>TRBV11-1|18|TRBD1|.|TRBJ1-1
TGTGCCAGCAGCGTAAATCGGGACAGGGGGATCACGAACACTGAAGCTTTCTTT
CASSVNRDRGITNTEAFF
>TRBV7-9|15|TRBD2|.|TRBJ2-2
TGTGCCAGCAGCGTCGGCGGGAGAGGGACCGGGGAGCTGTTTTTT
CASSVGGRGTGELFF
>TRBV6-1|13|.|.|TRBJ1-5
TGTGCCAGCAGTGGCAGGGGCAATCAGCCCCAGCATTTT
CASSGRGNQPQHF
>TRBV7-8|14|.|few|TRBJ2-1
TGTGCCAGCAGCTTCGGACAGACCTACAATGAGCAGTTCTTC
CASSFGQTYNEQFF
>TRBV10-2|13|.|.|TRBJ2-4
TGCGCCACCCTGGGACTTAGTATTGACAGTCAGTACTTC
CATLGLSIDSQYF
>TRBV7-2|15|TRBD2|.|TRBJ2-3
TGTGCCAGCAGCTTACAAAGGCGGGAGTCAGATACGCAGTATTTT
CASSLQRRESDTQYF
>TRBV18|15|.|.|TRBJ1-5
TGTGCCAGCTCACCACCGTACAGCCGCAATCAGCCCCAGCATTTT
CASSPPYSRNQPQHF
>TRBV28|14|TRBD1|.|TRBJ2-7
TGTGCCAGCAGTTTATCACAGGGGTGGGGCGAGCAGTACTTC
CASSLSQGWGEQYF
>TRBV6-1|15|.|.|TRBJ2-3
TGTGCCAGCAGAGACAGGATAACTAGCACAGATACGCAGTATTTT
CASRDRITSTDTQYF
>TRBV7-9|12|.|.|TRBJ2-7
TGTGCCAGCAGCTCGGAGAATAACGAGCAGTACTTC
CASSSENNEQYF
>TRBV5-8|15|.|.|TRBJ2-1
TGTGCCAGCAGCTTGGCGACTAGCTCCTACAATGAGCAGTTCTTC
CASSLATSSYNEQFF
>TRBV6-1|12|.|.|TRBJ2-7
TGTGCCAGCAGTGAAGAGGGGAGCAGGGGGTACTTC
CASSEEGSRGYF
>TRBV7-9|14|TRBD1|.|TRBJ2-5
TGTGCCAGCAGCTACGGGACAGGACAAGAGACCCAGTACTTC
CASSYGTGQETQYF
>TRBV21-1|11|.|.|TRBJ1-2
TGTGCCAGCAGCAAAGTAGTGGGCTACACCTTC
CASSKVVGYTF
>TRBV25-1|12|.|.|TRBJ2-3
TGTGCCAGCAGTGAATATAGGGGTTCCAAGTATTTT
CASSEYRGSKYF
>TRBV19|17|.|.|TRBJ1-5
TGTGCCAGTAGTATACCTCGGGAAGGTTATAGCAATCAGCCCCAGCATTTT
CASSIPREGYSNQPQHF
>TRBV6-4|11|.|.|TRBJ2-5
TGTGCCAGCAGTGACGAGGAGACCCAGTACTTC
CASSDEETQYF
>TRBV4-1|15|TRBD1|once|TRBJ2-7
TGCGCCAGCAGCCAACAGGGACAGGGGCTTTACGAGCAGTACTTC
CASSQQGQGLYEQYF
>TRBV9|15|TRBD2|.|TRBJ2-5
TGTGCCAGCAGCGTAGCCGCGGGGGTGGGAGAGACCCAGTACTTC
CASSVAAGVGETQYF
>TRBV18|14|TRBD1|.|TRBJ2-1
TGTGCCAGCTCACCGGACAGGGGGTTCGATGAGCAGTTCTTC
CASSPDRGFDEQFF
>TRBV5-1|14|TRBD1|.|TRBJ2-5
TGCGCCAGCAGCTCCCAGGGGGTTATGGAGACCCAGTACTTC
CASSSQGVMETQYF
>TRBV6-1|15|TRBD2|.|TRBJ2-5
TGTGCCAGCACTAGCGGGAGGGCCCCATGGGAGACCCAGTACTTC
CASTSGRAPWETQYF
>TRBV28|14|TRBD1|.|TRBJ1-3
TGTGCCAGCAGTTTGGACAGGGAAGGAAACACCATATATTTT
CASSLDREGNTIYF
>TRBV11-2|15|.|.|TRBJ1-2
TGTGCCAGCAGCTTGGAAGGACAGCCTAACTATGGCTACACCTTC
CASSLEGQPNYGYTF
>TRBV25-1|16|TRBD1|.|TRBJ1-1
TGTGCCAGCAGTTTTTGGTCGGAGGGGGCTAGCACTGAAGCTTTCTTT
CASSFWSEGASTEAFF